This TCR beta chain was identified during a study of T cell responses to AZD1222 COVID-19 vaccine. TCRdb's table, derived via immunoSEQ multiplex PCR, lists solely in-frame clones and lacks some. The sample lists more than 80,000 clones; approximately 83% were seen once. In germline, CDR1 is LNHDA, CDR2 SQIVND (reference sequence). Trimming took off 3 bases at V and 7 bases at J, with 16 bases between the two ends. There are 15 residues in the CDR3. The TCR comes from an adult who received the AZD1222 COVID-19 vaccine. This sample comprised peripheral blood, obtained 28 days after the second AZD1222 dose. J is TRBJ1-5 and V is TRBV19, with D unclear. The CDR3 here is CASSMFGSVLQPQHF. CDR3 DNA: TGTGCCAGTAGTATGTTTGGTTCCGTGTTACAGCCCCAGCATTTT. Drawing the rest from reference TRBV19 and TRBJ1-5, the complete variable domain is DGGITQSPKYLFRKEGQNVTLSCEQNLNHDAMYWYRQDPGQGLRLIYYSQIVNDFQKGDIAEGYSVSREKKESFPLTVTSAQKNPTAFYLCASSMFGSVLQPQHFGDGTRLSIL.